Listed below are T cell receptor beta chains from one sample, sequenced in a study of T cells in Graves' hyperthyroidism and ophthalmopathy. A single record per CDR3 protein comes from TCRdb applying MiXCR to the multiplex PCR reads. The repertoire holds roughly 700,000 distinct CDR3 sequences, with around 15% as singletons. Sequenced input: blood. The receptors here all came from a man between 45 and 60 years old with Graves' hyperthyroidism. Each CDR3 is given with its conserved first and last residue. D genes are given only for firm matches. Size tells how often a clone was seen (once, few, many) or the class of an expanded clone, and some rows leave it out.

j_call	v_call	d_call	clone_size	cdr3_length	cdr3_aa	cdr3_nt
TRBJ2-2	TRBV19	NA	once	15	CASTLEGGTTGELFF	TGTGCCAGTACCTTAGAGGGCGGGACCACCGGGGAGCTGTTTTTT
TRBJ2-1	TRBV7-6	TRBD2	many	16	CASSLPETSGNNEQFF	TGTGCCAGCAGCCTCCCCGAGACTAGCGGCAACAATGAGCAGTTCTTC
TRBJ2-7	TRBV4-3	TRBD2	NA	15	CASSQGLAETYEQYF	TGCGCCAGCAGCCAAGGACTAGCGGAAACCTACGAGCAGTACTTC
TRBJ2-2	TRBV12-3/TRBV12-4	NA	many	16	CASSGGTPIYTGELFF	TGTGCCAGCAGTGGCGGGACACCTATATACACCGGGGAGCTGTTTTTT
TRBJ2-1	TRBV28	NA	many	18	CASSSPLGRGPSYNEQFF	TGTGCCAGCAGTTCCCCTTTAGGGCGGGGGCCAAGCTACAATGAGCAGTTCTTC
TRBJ2-7	TRBV12-3/TRBV12-4	NA	many	13	CASSLGRTVEQYF	TGTGCCAGCAGTTTAGGGCGTACAGTTGAGCAGTACTTC
TRBJ2-1	TRBV19	TRBD2	NA	16	CASSIGTSGLYSEQFF	TGTGCCAGTAGTATAGGGACTAGCGGGCTTTATAGTGAGCAGTTCTTC
TRBJ2-7	TRBV19	TRBD1	NA	17	CASSIDLIGTGAYEQYF	TGTGCCAGTAGTATAGATCTTATTGGGACAGGGGCCTACGAGCAGTACTTC
TRBJ1-1	TRBV24-1	NA	many	13	CATMYTGGTEAFF	TGTGCCACCATGTATACGGGGGGCACTGAAGCTTTCTTT
TRBJ1-1	TRBV14	NA	many	15	CASSQIISRYTEAFF	TGTGCCAGCAGCCAAATTATCAGCCGTTACACTGAAGCTTTCTTT
TRBJ2-2	TRBV4-2	NA	few	17	CASSLQGRGINTGELFF	TGTGCCAGCAGCCTACAAGGGCGTGGGATCAACACCGGGGAGCTGTTTTTT
TRBJ2-3	TRBV28	NA	many	15	CASSDLRGDADTQYF	TGTGCCAGCAGTGATCTCAGGGGGGATGCAGATACGCAGTATTTT
TRBJ2-1	TRBV5-1	NA	many	15	CASSLVPGTYNEQFF	TGTGCCAGCAGCTTGGTACCGGGAACCTACAATGAGCAGTTCTTC
TRBJ2-7	TRBV4-2	NA	NA	16	CASSQDLGHISYEQYF	TGTGCCAGCAGCCAAGATCTGGGACACATCTCCTACGAGCAGTACTTC
TRBJ2-2	TRBV28	TRBD2	many	16	CASSSGLAGVTGELFF	TGTGCCAGCAGTTCAGGACTAGCGGGAGTCACCGGGGAGCTGTTTTTT
TRBJ1-1	TRBV18	NA	NA	14	CASSPPSQLRGAFF	TGTGCCAGCTCACCACCGTCACAGCTCAGGGGAGCTTTCTTT
TRBJ1-5	TRBV2	TRBD1	many	13	CASAGGMDQPQHF	TGTGCCAGCGCAGGGGGGATGGATCAGCCCCAGCATTTT
TRBJ1-6	TRBV20-1	NA	NA	17	CSARDRLLGQINSPLHF	TGCAGTGCTAGAGACCGACTTCTTGGACAGATTAATTCACCCCTCCACTTT
TRBJ1-1	TRBV12-3/TRBV12-4	NA	NA	14	CASSFGRERTEAFF	TGTGCCAGCAGTTTTGGGCGGGAGCGTACTGAAGCTTTCTTT
TRBJ1-4	TRBV7-8	TRBD1	many	16	CASSFYRGRLGEKLFF	TGTGCCAGCAGCTTCTACAGGGGGAGGTTAGGTGAAAAACTGTTTTTT
TRBJ2-1	TRBV29-1	TRBD1	many	14	CSVAPGQAYNEQFF	TGCAGCGTTGCACCGGGACAGGCTTACAATGAGCAGTTCTTC
TRBJ2-3	TRBV6-1	TRBD2	NA	15	CASGKAGDSTDTQYF	TGTGCCAGCGGGAAAGCGGGGGATAGCACAGATACGCAGTATTTT
TRBJ1-4	TRBV27	NA	NA	14	CASSFRGQHEKLFF	TGTGCCAGCAGTTTTCGGGGGCAGCATGAAAAACTGTTTTTT
TRBJ2-1	TRBV9	TRBD2	few	19	CASSETISPSGGNYNEQFF	TGTGCCAGCAGCGAGACCATTAGTCCTAGCGGGGGGAACTACAATGAGCAGTTCTTC
TRBJ2-1	TRBV7-2	TRBD1	NA	16	CASSLLGQGFDNEQFF	TGTGCCAGCAGCTTATTGGGACAGGGGTTTGACAATGAGCAGTTCTTC
TRBJ2-5	TRBV9	TRBD1	few	16	CASSDWGQGRKETQYF	TGTGCCAGCAGCGATTGGGGACAGGGGCGGAAGGAGACCCAGTACTTC
TRBJ2-7	TRBV24-1	NA	few	14	CATSDHGTPREQYF	TGTGCCACCAGTGACCACGGGACCCCCCGCGAGCAGTACTTC
TRBJ2-2	TRBV19	TRBD1	many	16	CASSIDYRGSTGELFF	TGTGCCAGTAGTATAGACTACAGGGGGTCAACCGGGGAGCTGTTTTTT
TRBJ1-4	TRBV5-5	TRBD1	NA	16	CASRPTGDATNEKLFF	TGTGCCAGCAGGCCTACAGGGGACGCAACTAATGAAAAACTGTTTTTT
TRBJ2-7	TRBV27	NA	many	13	CASTTTGLTGQYF	TGTGCCAGCACTACCACCGGGCTCACGGGGCAGTACTTC
TRBJ2-2	TRBV28	NA	many	13	CASSPRNTGELFF	TGTGCCAGCAGTCCCCGGAACACCGGGGAGCTGTTTTTT
TRBJ1-2	TRBV28	NA	many	16	CASSLYVTGTSDGYTF	TGTGCCAGCAGTTTATATGTTACAGGGACTTCTGATGGCTACACCTTC
TRBJ1-4	TRBV6-5	TRBD1	few	12	CASSYSGQRLFF	TGTGCCAGCAGTTACTCGGGACAGAGACTGTTTTTT
TRBJ2-5	TRBV10-2	TRBD2	NA	15	CASTPTSGSGETQYF	TGCGCCAGCACTCCTACTAGCGGGAGTGGTGAGACCCAGTACTTC
TRBJ2-5	TRBV6-2/TRBV6-3	TRBD2	many	15	CASSYGAGGRETQYF	TGTGCCAGCAGTTACGGGGCGGGAGGAAGGGAGACCCAGTACTTC
TRBJ2-1	TRBV29-1	TRBD2	NA	13	CSVLADNYNEQFF	TGCAGCGTCCTAGCGGATAACTACAATGAGCAGTTCTTC
TRBJ2-5	TRBV12-3/TRBV12-4	NA	many	13	CASSLAVPSKEYF	TGTGCCAGCAGTTTAGCCGTCCCATCAAAAGAGTACTTC
TRBJ2-7	TRBV28	NA	many	14	CASTSEGASYEQYF	TGTGCCAGCACCTCGGAAGGGGCTTCCTACGAGCAGTACTTC
TRBJ2-5	TRBV18	TRBD2	many	17	CASSPWGTSGTQETQYF	TGTGCCAGCTCACCGTGGGGGACTAGCGGAACCCAAGAGACCCAGTACTTC
TRBJ1-1	TRBV2	NA	many	15	CASSEWTVRNTEAFF	TGTGCCAGCAGTGAATGGACAGTGCGGAACACTGAAGCTTTCTTT
TRBJ2-2	TRBV10-3	TRBD1	many	14	CAIRGQGSAGELFF	TGTGCCATCCGTGGACAGGGAAGTGCCGGGGAGCTGTTTTTT
TRBJ2-1	TRBV2	NA	many	15	CASRGGGVYYNEQFF	TGTGCCAGCAGGGGAGGCGGGGTCTACTACAATGAGCAGTTCTTC
TRBJ2-5	TRBV28	TRBD2	few	16	CASTSRLAGRKETQYF	TGTGCCAGCACCTCTAGACTAGCGGGACGAAAAGAGACCCAGTACTTC
TRBJ1-1	TRBV28	NA	many	15	CASSSSRGSQGEAFF	TGTGCCAGCTCCTCCTCGAGGGGGTCTCAGGGTGAAGCTTTCTTT
TRBJ2-3	TRBV18	NA	many	15	CASSPPGDLTDTQYF	TGTGCCAGCTCACCGCCGGGAGATCTTACAGATACGCAGTATTTT
TRBJ2-5	TRBV27	NA	many	15	CASSSNARIGETQYF	TGTGCCAGCAGTTCCAACGCCAGGATAGGGGAGACCCAGTACTTC
TRBJ2-2	TRBV3-1	TRBD1	NA	14	CASSRGTGTGELFF	TGTGCCAGCAGCCGAGGGACAGGGACCGGGGAGCTGTTTTTT
TRBJ2-7	TRBV27	NA	many	13	CASSFGASYEQYF	TGTGCCAGCAGTTTCGGAGCTAGCTACGAGCAGTACTTC
TRBJ2-1	TRBV4-1	NA	NA	16	CASSQDHASSYNEQFF	TGCGCCAGCAGCCAAGATCACGCAAGCTCCTACAATGAGCAGTTCTTC
TRBJ1-2	TRBV12-3/TRBV12-4	TRBD1	many	14	CASSARTGGGGYTF	TGTGCCAGCAGTGCCCGGACAGGGGGAGGTGGCTACACCTTC
TRBJ1-5	TRBV6-5	NA	few	15	CASSYSFAGNQPQHF	TGTGCCAGCAGTTACTCGTTTGCTGGCAATCAGCCCCAGCATTTT
TRBJ2-2	TRBV28	NA	few	15	CASSRGHANTGELFF	TGTGCCAGCAGCCGAGGACACGCGAACACCGGGGAGCTGTTTTTT
TRBJ1-1	TRBV28	TRBD1	many	15	CASSFPTGGNTEAFF	TGTGCCAGCAGTTTCCCGACAGGGGGGAACACTGAAGCTTTCTTT
TRBJ2-2	TRBV30	TRBD2	few	15	CAWSFGLVGAGELFF	TGTGCCTGGAGTTTTGGACTAGTCGGCGCCGGGGAGCTGTTTTTT